This entry lists 2 T cell receptor beta chains sequenced from one sample in a study of CD8+ T cells in alopecia areata. RNA was isolated and reverse transcribed to cDNA, the sequencing template. Here immunoSEQ multiplex PCR was the method, and the copy in TCRdb shows in-frame clones only, minus some. The sample carries about 110,000 clones, 55% to 70% recorded once. The sample taken for sequencing was NKG2D-low CD8+ T cells sorted from blood. The receptors come from a human donor with alopecia areata.

The sample holds a few counts of this clone. The chain couples TRBV19 to TRBJ2-7, with D unresolved. The V end was cut by 3 bases, the J end by 5 bases, with 5 bases between. Germline CDR1 reads LNHDA; CDR2 reads SQIVND (reference sequence). The CDR3 consists of 11 residues. The CDR3 nucleotides read TGTGCCAGTAGTATCTCTAACGAGCAGTACTTC. Translating it yields CASSISNEQYF.

The V call is TRBV14, the J call TRBJ1-1, with 7 positions matching TRBD1. The CDR3 is 15 amino acids. CDR1 SGHDN and CDR2 FVKESK come from the germline V gene. Trimming took 1 base from V and 1 from J; bases not matched to a gene: 3. The CDR3 DNA reads TGTGCCAGCAGCCAAGTTCACAGGGGGAACACTGAAGCTTTCTTT. This codes for CASSQVHRGNTEAFF.